The source of this TCR beta chain is a study of blood T cell repertoires in COVID-19. Study overall: Sample material is recorded as cDNA or gDNA derived from T cells, B-cell-depleted T cells, or PBMCs.

With V trimmed by 3 bases and J by 8 bases, 11 bases remained unmatched. This CDR3 has 16 amino acids. CDR1 KGHSH and CDR2 LQKENI come from the germline V gene. Source study methods: Using reference gene primer amplification, nucleated cell counts were estimated. The data were produced by immunoSEQ multiplex PCR, yet TCRdb's version contains in-frame clones alone and is incomplete. That table supplies the V and J calls and clone size; D and trimming were determined from the DNA. The sample yields approximately 160,000 clones, 90% to 95% seen once. The clonotype was recovered from a man between 45 and 60 years old with acute or convalescent COVID-19. The genes are TRBV18 and TRBJ2-1; TRBD2 matches at 9 bases. Specimen: peripheral blood. The CDR3 reads CASSPKPSGASYEQFF. CDR3 coding DNA: TGTGCCAGCTCACCGAAGCCTAGCGGGGCCAGCTATGAGCAGTTCTTC.